This entry lists 31 T cell receptor beta chains sequenced from one sample in a study of T-cell reconstitution after alpha-beta-depleted transplantation in children. The TCRbeta library was prepared with unique molecular identifiers. In TCRdb, the PCR reads were re-called with MiXCR into one record per CDR3 protein. The table has a few hundred thousand distinct CDR3 sequences, about 9.4% seen once. The sequencing used PBMCs, collected before TCRalphabeta/CD19-depleted stem cell transplant. The origin of the receptors is a boy less than two years old with acute myeloid leukemia, due to receive a stem cell transplant.

In its sample, this clonotype was seen a few times. The chain combines TRBV6-5 with TRBJ1-1, with a tentative D call TRBD1 (6 bases). CDR3 length: 14 residues. V was trimmed by 2 bases and J by 8 bases, leaving 15 bases between them. Germline V gene sequence: CDR1 MNHEY, CDR2 SVGAGI. The CDR3 sequence: CASSYKRTEGEAFF. The DNA for the CDR3 is TGTGCCAGCAGTTACAAGCGGACAGAGGGGGAAGCTTTCTTT.

This clonotype came up many times. The V call is TRBV27, the J call TRBJ1-5, with 12 bases lining up with TRBD1. The CDR3 runs 16 residues. The V segment lost 5 bases and the J segment 3 bases; nucleotides outside the gene matches: 5. Germline lookup yields CDR1 MNHEY and CDR2 SMNVEV (reference sequence). CDR3 amino acids: CASSGTGGANNQPQHF. Written as DNA, the CDR3 is TGTGCCAGCAGTGGGACAGGGGGCGCGAACAATCAGCCCCAGCATTTT.

There are many counts of this clonotype. The J gene is TRBJ2-1, the V gene TRBV5-1; D is tentatively TRBD1 or TRBD2 (6 bases each). V was cut by 5 bases and J by 4 bases, with 16 bases left in between. The CDR3 runs 15 residues. Germline CDR1 SGHRS, CDR2 YFSETQ. The CDR3 region has the DNA TGCGCCAGCAGAGGGATGGGGGGCACTTACAATGAGCAGTTCTTC. Translating it yields CASRGMGGTYNEQFF.

This clonotype was observed at least ten times. V usage is TRBV27 and J usage is TRBJ2-2, with 10 bases matching TRBD1. The CDR3 covers 17 residues. With 4 bases clipped from V and 4 bases from J, the junction kept 9 bases outside the gene matches. Germline V gene data show CDR1 as MNHEY and CDR2 as SMNVEV (reference sequence). The CDR3 loop is CASSSLGTGEGTGELFF. CDR3 nucleotide sequence: TGTGCCAGCAGTTCACTAGGGACAGGGGAGGGCACCGGGGAGCTGTTTTTT.

This clonotype is a singleton in its sample. This could be a read error, since a much larger clone is one nucleotide away. The genes are TRBV6-1 and TRBJ1-4; 9 nucleotides agree with TRBD1. CDR3 length: 15 residues. The germline V gene has CDR1 MNHNS and CDR2 SASEGT. Trimming took 7 bases from V and 3 from J; bases not matched to a gene: 6. CDR3 sequence reads: CASTEQGAANEKLFF. The CDR3 DNA reads as TGTGCCAGCACCGAACAGGGGGCTGCTAATGAAAAACTGTTTTTT.

This clonotype was observed at least ten times. CDR3 coding DNA: TGTGCCAGCAGCTCGGGAGAGATCAGAGATACGCAGTATTTT. It yields the protein CASSSGEIRDTQYF. This chain joins TRBV7-3 and TRBJ2-3; the D gene is possibly TRBD2 (6 bases). V was pared by 4 bases and J by 5 bases, with 13 bases between. The CDR3 sequence is 14 residues long. From germline, CDR1 is SGHTA and CDR2 FQGTGA.

The table lists this clonotype with many counts. The rearrangement joins TRBV7-9 to TRBJ1-1; no clear D. V was shortened by 4 bases and J by 0 bases, with 9 bases between the two germline ends. The CDR3 has 14 residues. Germline CDR1 is SEHNR and CDR2 is FQNEAQ (reference sequence). The CDR3 is CASSYQQLNTEAFF. The CDR3 nucleotides are TGTGCCAGCAGCTACCAACAGTTGAACACTGAAGCTTTCTTT.

This clonotype was counted ten times or more. The gene calls are TRBV28 and TRBJ2-3; TRBD1 matches at 8 bases. J gave up 6 bases and V 6 bases, and 14 bases lay outside the gene matches. In germline, CDR1 is MDHEN, CDR2 SYDVKM. CDR3 length: 16 amino acids. The CDR3 DNA is TGTGCCAGCAGACCCAGCGAGGGGACAGGTGGTGATACGCAGTATTTT. Its protein product is CASRPSEGTGGDTQYF.

V and J are TRBV5-1 and TRBJ2-5; possible D gene TRBD2, 5 bases. Germline V lookup: CDR1 SGHRS, CDR2 YFSETQ. The CDR3 is 14 residues long. Trimming removed 2 bases at V and 0 bases at J, with 8 bases between. The CDR3 coding sequence is TGCGCCAGCAGCTTCGAGCGGCACCAAGAGACCCAGTACTTC. This sequence encodes CASSFERHQETQYF.

This clonotype came up many times. The CDR3 loop reads CASSLAGTVAYEQYF. CDR3 in DNA: TGTGCCAGCAGCTTGGCCGGGACAGTGGCCTACGAGCAGTACTTC. The genes are TRBV5-5 and TRBJ2-7, with 7 bases aligning to TRBD1. The CDR3 is made up of 15 amino acids. Losses at the gene ends were 0 bases for V and 2 bases for J; bases not matched to a gene: 5. Germline values: CDR1 SGHKS, CDR2 YYEKEE (reference sequence).

The rearrangement joins TRBV28 to TRBJ1-2, with 9 bases lining up with TRBD1. With 3 bases clipped from V and 8 bases from J, the junction kept 7 bases outside the gene matches. The CDR3 is 14 amino acids. Germline V gene sequence: CDR1 MDHEN, CDR2 SYDVKM. The CDR3 DNA is TGTGCCAGCAGTTTCCCCCCGGACAGGGGCGGCTACACCTTC. Protein product: CASSFPPDRGGYTF.

This clonotype was counted at least ten times. The chain links TRBV6-1 to TRBJ1-1; no definite D call. Per germline, CDR1 MNHNS and CDR2 SASEGT. V was pared by 3 bases and J by 4 bases, with 12 bases between. This CDR3 is 14 amino acids long. CDR3 loop: CASSDRYGSTEAFF. The CDR3 coding sequence is TGTGCCAGCAGTGACCGGTACGGGAGCACTGAAGCTTTCTTT.

At least ten counts were recorded for this clonotype. The rearrangement links TRBV7-2 to TRBJ2-5, with 7 bases identical to TRBD1. This CDR3 is built from 14 residues. V gave up 6 bases and J gave up 0 bases; unmatched junction bases: 4. CDR1 is SGHTA, CDR2 FQGNSA, per germline. The CDR3 DNA follows: TGTGCCAGCAGACTACAGGGGCACCAAGAGACCCAGTACTTC. The encoded protein is CASRLQGHQETQYF.

The V and J genes are TRBV24-1 and TRBJ2-5; TRBD2 matches at 7 bases. The CDR3 loop spans 14 amino acids. V shed 1 base, J shed 5 bases, and the junction held 3 bases outside the gene matches. Germline values: CDR1 KGHDR, CDR2 SFDVKD. DNA of the CDR3: TGTGCCACCAGTGATTTCCGGGGGGAGGAGACCCAGTACTTC. Its translation is CATSDFRGEETQYF.

In its sample, this clonotype was seen many times. This rearrangement joins TRBV25-1 to TRBJ2-1; D possibly corresponds to TRBD1 (5 bases). Germline V gene sequence: CDR1 MGHDK, CDR2 SYGVNS. The CDR3 has 16 residues. Trimming removed 0 bases from V and 4 bases from J, with 13 bases in between. CDR3 DNA: TGTGCCAGCAGTGAATATGGCCAGGGCCCTTACAATGAGCAGTTCTTC. Its protein is CASSEYGQGPYNEQFF. Looking up the rest from reference TRBV25-1 and TRBJ2-1 gives the full variable domain: EADIYQTPRYLVIGTGKKITLECSQTMGHDKMYWYQQDPGMELHLIHYSYGVNSTEKGDLSSESTVSRIRTEHFPLTLESARPSHTSQYLCASSEYGQGPYNEQFFGPGTRLTVL.

This clonotype was picked up many times. The chain links TRBV28 to TRBJ2-5, with 7 positions matching TRBD2. CDR3 size: 15 residues. V lost 6 bases to trimming and J lost 2 bases; unmatched junction nucleotides: 9. The germline V gene encodes CDR1 MDHEN and CDR2 SYDVKM. The chain's CDR3 is CASSSPSGPQETQYF. DNA for the CDR3: TGTGCCAGCAGCTCCCCTAGCGGACCTCAAGAGACCCAGTACTTC.

The J gene is TRBJ2-3, the V gene TRBV7-9; 7 nucleotides align to TRBD2. Germline V gene data show CDR1 as SEHNR and CDR2 as FQNEAQ (reference sequence). The CDR3 contains 14 residues. V lost 0 bases, J lost 5 bases, and 2 bases stayed unmatched. CDR3 loop: CASSLAGGEDTQYF. In DNA form, the CDR3 reads TGTGCCAGCAGCTTAGCGGGAGGGGAAGATACGCAGTATTTT.

The chain links TRBV4-2 to TRBJ2-7, with D possibly TRBD1 on 5 matching bases. Germline CDR1 and CDR2: LGHNA and YNFKEQ. V was trimmed by 0 bases and J by 3 bases, leaving 12 bases between them. The CDR3 has 15 residues. CDR3 nucleotide sequence: TGTGCCAGCAGCCAAGAAGACAGAAGGCGCTACGAGCAGTACTTC. It is translated as CASSQEDRRRYEQYF.

The V call is TRBV6-1, the J call TRBJ2-1; D perhaps matches TRBD2 (6 bases). Germline assignment: CDR1 MNHNS and CDR2 SASEGT. V was pared by 7 bases and J by 2 bases, with 15 bases between. The CDR3 has 15 residues. The CDR3 region is CASTRTGLAYNEQFF. CDR3 nucleotides: TGTGCCAGCACCCGAACGGGACTCGCCTACAATGAGCAGTTCTTC.

This clonotype appeared many times. The J gene is TRBJ1-2, the V gene TRBV7-9; no firm D call. CDR1 is SEHNR and CDR2 is FQNEAQ in the germline V gene (reference sequence). Trimming shortened V by 0 bases and J by 1 base, and 12 bases separated the two germline ends. This CDR3 is 16 amino acids long. The CDR3 DNA sequence: TGTGCCAGCAGCTTAGCGCGGACCGCCTATAACTATGGCTACACCTTC. Its translation is CASSLARTAYNYGYTF.

This clonotype came up many times. The chain combines TRBV5-1 with TRBJ2-7, with D perhaps given as TRBD1 or TRBD2 (5 bases each). Germline V gives CDR1 SGHRS, CDR2 YFSETQ. The ends were cut back, 2 bases at V and 2 bases at J, with 14 bases in the middle. The CDR3 spans 15 residues. The CDR3 DNA reads as TGCGCCAGCAGCTTCCCCAGGGACGGGGCCTACGAGCAGTACTTC. The encoded protein is CASSFPRDGAYEQYF.

This clonotype was seen repeatedly, ten times or more. J is TRBJ2-4 and V is TRBV7-8; D might be TRBD2 (6 bases). CDR1 and CDR2 from the germline V gene are SGHVS and FQNEAQ. The CDR3 length is 18 residues. Trimming left V 3 bases short and J 0 bases short, with 18 bases between. The CDR3 loop reads CASSLEGKRIGAKNIQYF. CDR3 sequence (DNA): TGTGCCAGCAGCTTGGAGGGTAAAAGGATTGGAGCCAAAAACATTCAGTACTTC.

This clonotype was seen ten or more times. The V call is TRBV10-3, the J call TRBJ1-5; D remains unclear. This CDR3 comprises 14 residues. Germline CDR1 ENHRY, CDR2 SYGVKD. Deletions cut 0 bases from V and 5 bases from J, with 8 bases between. DNA for the CDR3: TGTGCCATCAGTGAGTCGGGCGGGGATCAGCCCCAGCATTTT. Protein product: CAISESGGDQPQHF.

In this sample, this clonotype turned up once. The rearrangement joins TRBV12-5 to TRBJ2-1; D unresolved. The V and J ends lost 6 bases and 6 bases respectively, with 9 bases between them. This CDR3 has 12 amino acids. Germline assignment: CDR1 LGHNT and CDR2 FRNRAP. CDR3 bases: TGTGCTAGTGGGCGTTACCTCAATGAGCAGTTCTTC. Protein: CASGRYLNEQFF.

This clonotype was seen at least ten times. The chain carries TRBV5-1 and TRBJ2-2, with 8 bases identical to TRBD2. The V and J ends lost 5 bases and 2 bases, in that order; junction bases with no gene match: 14. This CDR3 is 18 amino acids long. The germline V gene encodes CDR1 SGHRS and CDR2 YFSETQ. CDR3 loop: CASRPPRPGGANTGELFF. DNA of the CDR3: TGCGCCAGCAGACCTCCCCGTCCCGGGGGGGCAAACACCGGGGAGCTGTTTTTT.

This clonotype has a count of ten or more. The chain combines TRBV14 with TRBJ1-5; tentatively, D is TRBD1 (5 bases). In germline, CDR1 is SGHDN, CDR2 FVKESK. Trimming cost V 0 bases and J 2 bases, with 14 bases left between them. This CDR3 is 17 amino acids long. The CDR3 region is CASSQDKTRDGNQPQHF. The CDR3 bases are TGTGCCAGCAGCCAAGATAAGACCAGGGATGGCAATCAGCCCCAGCATTTT.

This clonotype was detected ten times or more. The V and J genes are TRBV3-1 and TRBJ2-1; 8 nucleotides match TRBD2. CDR3 length: 17 residues. Trimming removed 2 bases from V and 3 bases from J; junction bases left unmatched: 9. Per germline, CDR1 LGHDT and CDR2 YNNKEL (reference sequence). DNA for the CDR3: TGTGCCAGCAGCCAAAAGGGGGGGACTAGAGACTACAATGAGCAGTTCTTC. As protein: CASSQKGGTRDYNEQFF.

This clonotype came up many times. V is TRBV9 and J is TRBJ2-2, with 8 bases aligning to TRBD2. Germline V gene sequence: CDR1 SGDLS, CDR2 YYNGEE. Trimming took 0 bases from V and 1 from J; bases not matched to a gene: 5. The CDR3 has 17 amino acids. The CDR3 reads CASSVDGGGKNTGELFF. The CDR3 DNA is TGTGCCAGCAGCGTAGACGGGGGGGGCAAGAACACCGGGGAGCTGTTTTTT.

This clonotype showed up many times. The chain combines TRBV20-1 with TRBJ2-7; the D gene could be TRBD1 or TRBD2 (5 bases each). Germline V lookup: CDR1 DFQATT, CDR2 SNEGSKA (reference sequence). The CDR3 is 14 amino acids. The V gene lost 6 bases and the J gene lost 0 bases, with 15 bases spanning the gap. The CDR3 DNA reads TGCAGTGCGTCGGGGCCCTCTAGCTCCTACGAGCAGTACTTC. This encodes CSASGPSSSYEQYF.

This clonotype was found many times. The chain combines TRBV28 with TRBJ2-3; no definite D call. V dropped 3 bases and J dropped 4 bases, with 5 bases sitting between them. CDR1 and CDR2 from the germline V gene are MDHEN and SYDVKM. This CDR3 has 12 residues. The CDR3 reads CASSFNPDTQYF. The CDR3 region has the DNA TGTGCCAGCAGTTTTAATCCAGATACGCAGTATTTT.

This clonotype was recorded at least ten times. The chain is built from TRBV28 and TRBJ2-5; D is ambiguous. Per germline, CDR1 MDHEN and CDR2 SYDVKM. V lost 3 bases, J lost 5 bases, and 7 bases lay in between. The CDR3 has 12 amino acids. CDR3 in amino acids: CASSFPYETQYF. CDR3 sequence (DNA): TGTGCCAGCAGTTTCCCCTATGAGACCCAGTACTTC. The full variable domain, with the rest looked up from reference TRBV28 and TRBJ2-5, is DVKVTQSSRYLVKRTGEKVFLECVQDMDHENMFWYRQDPGLGLRLIYFSYDVKMKEKGDIPEGYSVSREKKERFSLILESASTNQTSMYLCASSFPYETQYFGPGTRLLVL.